The 24 T cell receptor beta chains below come from one sample, sequenced in a study of Graves' ophthalmopathy and Graves' hyperthyroidism. The authors amplified TCR beta CDR3 regions, and they did so from RNA transcripts for repertoire sequencing. HTBI-primed RT-PCR formed the first round, and a multiplex PCR formed the second. Each CDR3 protein is one row after TCRdb ran MiXCR on the multiplex PCR reads. The sample lists 650,000 to 800,000 distinct CDR3 sequences, just over 40% occurring once. The sequenced sample was peripheral blood. The receptors shown here come from an adult man with Graves' ophthalmopathy.

This clonotype has at least ten counts. The chain combines TRBV29-1 with TRBJ2-5; 7 bases are a match to TRBD1. This CDR3 is built from 13 residues. Trimming took 5 bases from V and 4 from J; bases not matched to a gene: 7. Germline V gene lookup returns CDR1 SQVTM and CDR2 ANQGSEA. CDR3 sequence: CSVMVTGVETQYF. The CDR3 nucleotides are TGCAGCGTTATGGTAACAGGGGTAGAGACCCAGTACTTC.

This clonotype was observed a handful of times. The chain combines TRBV20-1 with TRBJ2-2, with TRBD2 matching 14 bases. This CDR3 contains 14 residues. With 6 bases clipped from V and 5 bases from J, the junction kept 2 bases outside the gene matches. Per germline, CDR1 DFQATT and CDR2 SNEGSKA (reference sequence). CDR3 DNA: TGCAGTGCCGGGACTAGCGGGAGAACCGGGGAGCTGTTTTTT. Amino acids: CSAGTSGRTGELFF.

The V gene is TRBV19, the J gene TRBJ2-1; 12 bases match TRBD2. The CDR3 has 14 residues. The germline CDR1 and CDR2 sequences are LNHDA and SQIVND (reference sequence). The V segment lost 9 bases and the J segment 2 bases; nucleotides outside the gene matches: 2. The CDR3 DNA is TGTGCCAGCGGACTAGCGGGGACCTACAATGAGCAGTTCTTC. It encodes CASGLAGTYNEQFF.

The V and J genes are TRBV10-3 and TRBJ2-5, with D unresolved. V dropped 6 bases and J dropped 5 bases, with 10 bases sitting between them. Germline CDR1 is ENHRY and CDR2 is SYGVKD. The CDR3 consists of 12 residues. The CDR3 sequence: CAISDGWETQYF. As DNA, the CDR3 is TGTGCCATCAGCGACGGGTGGGAGACCCAGTACTTC.

This clonotype has a count of ten or more. The V call is TRBV20-1, the J call TRBJ2-7; 9 bases match TRBD2. V lost 3 bases and J lost 2; bases outside the gene matches: 8. CDR1 is DFQATT, CDR2 SNEGSKA, per germline (reference sequence). The CDR3 runs to 15 residues. In nucleotides, the CDR3 is TGCAGTGCTAGCGGGGTCAGCGGGGGGACCTACGAGCAGTACTTC. It translates to CSASGVSGGTYEQYF.

This clonotype was recorded many times. This chain joins TRBV9 and TRBJ1-3, with D unresolved. The CDR3 is made up of 16 amino acids. Germline V CDR1 and CDR2: SGDLS, YYNGEE. V was clipped by 0 bases and J by 0 bases, with 10 bases between them. CDR3 loop: CASSVEGSFSGNTIYF. CDR3 in DNA: TGTGCCAGCAGCGTAGAGGGCAGTTTCTCTGGAAACACCATATATTTT.

As concerns this clonotype: Just one base apart from a much larger clone, this may be a read error. The CDR3, as DNA: TGTGCCGGCAGTTCGGACAGGGGTCATGGCTACACCTTC. It is translated as CAGSSDRGHGYTF. V usage is TRBV2 and J usage is TRBJ1-2, with 9 bases matching TRBD1. CDR1 SNHLY and CDR2 FYNNEI come from the germline V gene. The CDR3 is made up of 13 amino acids.

In regard to this clonotype: No conserved phenylalanine or tryptophan is present at the end of the CDR3, so a read error is the likely explanation. The limits of the CDR3 on the DNA are not certain, so only TCRdb's listed CDR3 is given. This chain links TRBV7-9 with TRBJ2-6. With termini counted, the CDR3 has 9 amino acids. Germline V gives CDR1 SEHNR, CDR2 FQNEAQ (reference sequence). This CDR3 reads CASSARRTS.

This clonotype was seen ten or more times. The gene calls are TRBV24-1 and TRBJ2-7, with D possibly TRBD1 on 6 matching bases. Germline assignment: CDR1 KGHDR and CDR2 SFDVKD. CDR3 length: 15 residues. V lost 4 bases and J 5 bases, leaving 17 bases between the germline ends. In DNA form, the CDR3 reads TGTGCCACCAGTGACGGGACAAGGTTCAGGAACGAGCAGTACTTC. Protein product: CATSDGTRFRNEQYF.

Comment on this clonotype: This is likely a read error, given that the CDR3 carries no conserved phenylalanine or tryptophan at its end. The limits of the CDR3 on the DNA are not certain, so only TCRdb's listed CDR3 is given. The V gene is TRBV7-9, the J gene TRBJ2-5; the DNA was not used to check the table's D call, TRBD1. Germline V gene sequence: CDR1 SEHNR, CDR2 FQNEAQ (reference sequence). With termini counted, the CDR3 has 10 amino acids. The CDR3 here is CASSRGPANT.

This clonotype was picked up many times. J is TRBJ2-6 and V is TRBV7-3; weak D call: TRBD1 (6 bases). CDR3 length: 17 residues. Trimming removed 1 base at V and 2 bases at J, with 12 bases between. Germline V gene data show CDR1 as SGHTA and CDR2 as FQGTGA. CDR3 region: CASSLNRTDPGANVLTF. DNA for the CDR3: TGTGCCAGCAGCTTAAATCGGACAGACCCTGGGGCCAACGTCCTGACTTTC.

The genes are TRBV9 and TRBJ2-2; D might be TRBD1 (6 bases). This CDR3 region has 13 residues. Germline CDR1 SGDLS, CDR2 YYNGEE. The V end lost 4 bases, the J end lost 8 bases, and 12 bases lay between the germline ends. CDR3 nucleotides: TGTGCCAGCAGCTTATCAGGGGTAGGGGAGCTGTTTTTT. It codes for CASSLSGVGELFF.

The chain combines TRBV7-9 with TRBJ1-6; D remains ambiguous. Trimming shortened V by 8 bases and J by 9 bases, and 14 bases separated the two germline ends. Germline assignment: CDR1 SEHNR and CDR2 FQNEAQ (reference sequence). This CDR3 contains 13 residues. CDR3 nucleotides: TGTGCCAGCTTAACCCCCGGAAGTTCACCCCTCCACTTT. Its translation is CASLTPGSSPLHF.

Turning to this clonotype: Since a much larger clone is just one base distant, this may be a read error. This rearrangement joins TRBV7-2 to TRBJ2-5; tentatively, D is TRBD1 or TRBD2 (5 bases each). From germline, CDR1 is SGHTA and CDR2 FQGNSA. CDR3 length equals 15 residues. Deletions cut 3 bases from V and 7 bases from J, with 18 bases between. The CDR3 nucleotides are TGTGCCAGCAGCTTGCTGGGGGTGGGTTCGGGGACCCAGTACTTC. Translation gives CASSLLGVGSGTQYF.

This clonotype has ten or more counts. The chain links TRBV2 to TRBJ1-2; D might be TRBD1 (6 bases). With 4 bases removed from V and 4 bases from J, the gap between germline ends came to 13 bases. The CDR3 length is 14 residues. CDR1 is SNHLY and CDR2 is FYNNEI in the germline V gene. CDR3 sequence reads: CASSGEGEAYGYTF. The CDR3 DNA reads TGTGCCAGCAGTGGGGAGGGGGAGGCCTATGGCTACACCTTC. The complete variable domain, with remaining parts taken from reference TRBV2 and TRBJ1-2, reads EPEVTQTPSHQVTQMGQEVILRCVPISNHLYFYWYRQILGQKVEFLVSFYNNEISEKSEIFDDQFSVERPDGSNFTLKIRSTKLEDSAMYFCASSGEGEAYGYTFGSGTRLTVV.

V gene TRBV7-2 combines with J gene TRBJ1-4; D ambiguous. The CDR3 is 13 amino acids. Germline V gene data show CDR1 as SGHTA and CDR2 as FQGNSA. Trimming left V 2 bases short and J 10 bases short, with 11 bases between. The CDR3 region is CASSLTRPGKLFF. CDR3 in DNA: TGTGCCAGCAGCTTAACAAGGCCTGGAAAACTGTTTTTT.

The chain recombines TRBV12-3 or TRBV12-4 with TRBJ1-5; D is undetermined. Trimming took off 5 bases at V and 11 bases at J, with 28 bases between the two ends. CDR3 length: 17 amino acids. CDR3 in amino acids: CASSPYRRAPQSLSQHF. For the CDR3, the DNA is TGTGCCAGCAGTCCATACCGTCGGGCCCCGCAATCATTGTCCCAGCATTTT.

DNA for the CDR3: TGTGCCAGCCTCCCGGTTGACAGGGTGGTCATAGATACGCAGTATTTT. Translation gives CASLPVDRVVIDTQYF. V and J are TRBV2 and TRBJ2-3, with 7 bases that match TRBD1. Germline CDR1 and CDR2: SNHLY and FYNNEI. CDR3 length equals 16 residues. V trimming: 8 bases; J trimming: 5 bases; junction bases outside the gene matches: 16.

Turning to this clonotype: At one end, the junction sequence differs from germline, possibly due to a read error. The chain is built from TRBV7-2 and TRBJ2-7, with D unresolved. The CDR3 has 14 amino acids. Germline V gene data show CDR1 as SGHTA and CDR2 as FQGNSA. The CDR3 DNA is TGTGTCAGCAGCCAAGATAGAGAACGGAGCGAGCAGTACTTC. Its translation is CVSSQDRERSEQYF.

This clonotype was picked up a small number of times. J is TRBJ1-6 and V is TRBV15; D may be TRBD1 (6 bases). Trimming left V 0 bases short and J 9 bases short, with 9 bases between. Germline loops: CDR1 LNHNV, CDR2 YYDKDF (reference sequence). The CDR3 consists of 14 residues. CDR3 amino acids: CATSREGGGSPLHF. The CDR3, as DNA: TGTGCCACCAGCAGAGAGGGGGGCGGTTCACCCCTCCACTTT.

This sequence joins TRBV20-1 and TRBJ1-2; 8 nucleotides align to TRBD1. Per germline, CDR1 DFQATT and CDR2 SNEGSKA (reference sequence). J gave up 4 bases and V 4 bases, and 11 bases lay outside the gene matches. CDR3 length: 15 amino acids. As DNA, the CDR3 is TGCAGTGCTAAGAGCCGGGACAGGAGCTCCTATGGCTACACCTTC. Its translation: CSAKSRDRSSYGYTF.

This clonotype has only a few counts. The chain is built from TRBV20-1 and TRBJ2-7, with D hard to call. Germline values: CDR1 DFQATT, CDR2 SNEGSKA (reference sequence). Trimming stripped 1 base from V and 7 bases from J, with 11 bases between. This CDR3 has 12 residues. The CDR3 region has the DNA TGCAGTGCTAGAGGGGTACGGCGAGAGCAGTACTTC. Its translation: CSARGVRREQYF.

This clonotype was counted once. This chain connects TRBV10-3 to TRBJ1-1; D might be TRBD1 (6 bases). CDR1 is ENHRY, CDR2 SYGVKD, per germline. The CDR3 contains 15 residues. The V end was cut by 10 bases, the J end by 4 bases, with 22 bases between. In nucleotides, the CDR3 is TGTGCCAGCGAGACCATAGGCGGAGGGGGCACTGAAGCTTTCTTT. Amino acids: CASETIGGGGTEAFF.

The rearrangement uses TRBV4-3 and TRBJ2-5; possibly TRBD1 for D (6 bases). The CDR3 has 14 amino acids. Germline lookup yields CDR1 LGHNA and CDR2 YSLEER. Trimming removed 0 bases from V and 5 bases from J, with 10 bases in between. Written as DNA, the CDR3 is TGCGCCAGCAGCCAAGATGGGGGCATGGAGACCCAGTACTTC. Translated: CASSQDGGMETQYF.